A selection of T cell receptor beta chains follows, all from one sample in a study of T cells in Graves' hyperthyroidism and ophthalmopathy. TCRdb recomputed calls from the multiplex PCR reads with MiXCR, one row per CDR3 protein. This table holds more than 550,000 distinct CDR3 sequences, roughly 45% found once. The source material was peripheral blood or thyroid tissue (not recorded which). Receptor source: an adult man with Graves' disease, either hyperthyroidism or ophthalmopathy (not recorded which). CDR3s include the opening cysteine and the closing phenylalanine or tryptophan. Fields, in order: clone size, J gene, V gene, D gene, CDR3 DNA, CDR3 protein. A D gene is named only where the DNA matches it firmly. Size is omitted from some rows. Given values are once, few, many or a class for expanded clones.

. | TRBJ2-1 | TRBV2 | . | TGTGCCAGCAGGGGGGCCGTCTCCTACAATGAGCAGTTCTTC | CASRGAVSYNEQFF
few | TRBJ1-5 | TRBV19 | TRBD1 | TGTGCCAGTAGTACATACACGGGACAGGGGAGAAATCAGCCCCAGCATTTT | CASSTYTGQGRNQPQHF
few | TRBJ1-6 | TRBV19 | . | TGTGCCAGTAGTATTGACGGGAACTCACCCCTCCACTTT | CASSIDGNSPLHF
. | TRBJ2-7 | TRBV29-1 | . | TGCAGCGTTGAAAGTACCAGGGACCGGTCCTACGAGCAGTACTTC | CSVESTRDRSYEQYF
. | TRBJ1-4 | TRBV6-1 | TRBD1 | TGTGCCAGCAGTGCTTTTGGGGACAGGAAATATGAAAAACTGTTTTTT | CASSAFGDRKYEKLFF
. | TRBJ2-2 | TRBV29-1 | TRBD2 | TGCAGCGCCCCCCGCCGGGAGGGGAGCACCGGGGAGCTGTTTTTT | CSAPRREGSTGELFF
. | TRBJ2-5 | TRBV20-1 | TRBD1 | TGCAGTGCTCCGACAGGGTGGCAAGAGACCCAGTACTTC | CSAPTGWQETQYF
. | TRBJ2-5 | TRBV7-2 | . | TGTGCCAGCAGCTACTCCGACGAGGGGACCCAGTACTTC | CASSYSDEGTQYF
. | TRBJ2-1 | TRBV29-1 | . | TGCAGCGCAACCCTAGCGGAGCAGTTCTTC | CSATLAEQFF
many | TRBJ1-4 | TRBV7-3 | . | TGTGCCAGCAGCATTGACAGTGGTGAAAAACTGTTTTTT | CASSIDSGEKLFF
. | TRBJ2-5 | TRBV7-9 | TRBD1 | TGTGCCAGCAGCTTATCATGGGACAGGGGGGAGGAAGAGACCCAGTACTTC | CASSLSWDRGEEETQYF
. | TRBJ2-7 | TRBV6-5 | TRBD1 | TGTGCCAGCAGCTATGTGACAGGGGGGCGACCCTACGAGCAGTACTTC | CASSYVTGGRPYEQYF
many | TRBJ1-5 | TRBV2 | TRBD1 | TGTGCCAGCAGGCAGCGGGACAGCCAATATCAGCCCCAGCATTTT | CASRQRDSQYQPQHF
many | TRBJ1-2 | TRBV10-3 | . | TGTGCCATCAGTGACTTAGGACAGCTTGAGAACTATGGCTACACCTTC | CAISDLGQLENYGYTF
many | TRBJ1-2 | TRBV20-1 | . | TGCAGTGCGACGCCCGACACGAAAGGAGGCTATGGCTACACCTTC | CSATPDTKGGYGYTF
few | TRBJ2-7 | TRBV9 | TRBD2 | TGTGCCAGCAGCCCAAAGACTAGCGGAGCTCGGGAGCAGTACTTC | CASSPKTSGAREQYF
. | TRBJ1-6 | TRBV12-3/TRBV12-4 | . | TGTGCCAGCAGGCCAACCGGGCTATCTAATTCACCCCTCCACTTT | CASRPTGLSNSPLHF
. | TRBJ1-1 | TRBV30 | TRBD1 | TGTGCCTGGAGCTCCACCACGACAGGGTGGAACACTGAAGCTTTCTTT | CAWSSTTTGWNTEAFF
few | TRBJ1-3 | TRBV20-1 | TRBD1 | TGCAGTGCTAGGGCCGACAGGGTGGACACCATATATTTT | CSARADRVDTIYF
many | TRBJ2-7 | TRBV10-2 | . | TGCGCCAGCAGTGAGCGCGGTCGCTCCTACGAGCAGTACTTC | CASSERGRSYEQYF
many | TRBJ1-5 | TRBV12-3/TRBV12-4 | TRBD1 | TGTGCCAGCAGTCAGGACAGGGTCAATCAGCCCCAGCATTTT | CASSQDRVNQPQHF
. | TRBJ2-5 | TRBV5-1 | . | TGCGCCAGCAGCTTGGCCCCTCAAGTTTACGAGACCCAGTACTTC | CASSLAPQVYETQYF
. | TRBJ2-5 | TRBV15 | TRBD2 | TGTGCCACCAGCCCTCGGACTAGCGGGAGTTTGGGAGAGACCCAGTACTTC | CATSPRTSGSLGETQYF
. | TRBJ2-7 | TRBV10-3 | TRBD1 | TGTGCCATCAGTGAAGGACAGGGTGGGCAGTACTTC | CAISEGQGGQYF
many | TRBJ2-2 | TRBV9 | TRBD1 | TGTGCCAGCAGCGAGGTACAGGGGGCGAGGTACACCGGGGAGCTGTTTTTT | CASSEVQGARYTGELFF
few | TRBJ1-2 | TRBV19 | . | TGTGCCAGTAGTCGGGACCGGGTGTGGGGCTACACCTTC | CASSRDRVWGYTF
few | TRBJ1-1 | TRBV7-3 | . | TGTGCCAGCAGCTTGGTCAAGGGAGAGACTGAGGCTTTCTTT | CASSLVKGETEAFF
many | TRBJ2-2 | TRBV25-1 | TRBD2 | TGTGCCAGCAGTGAACTAGCGGGGGGCACGAACACCGGGGAGCTGTTTTTT | CASSELAGGTNTGELFF
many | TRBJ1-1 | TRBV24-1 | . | TGTGCCACCAGTGAGGGGCCGGGTCAGGGGACCACTGAAGCTTTCTTT | CATSEGPGQGTTEAFF
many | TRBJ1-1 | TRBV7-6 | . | TGTGCCAGCAGCTTGACGGTGGGGACTGAAGCTTTCTTT | CASSLTVGTEAFF
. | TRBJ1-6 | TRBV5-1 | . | TGCGCCAGCAGCTTGGCGGGGACCGAATTTGGATCACCCCTCCACTTT | CASSLAGTEFGSPLHF
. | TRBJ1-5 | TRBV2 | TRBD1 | TGTGCCAGCAGTAAGGACAGGGATGACGATCAGCCCCAGCATTTT | CASSKDRDDDQPQHF
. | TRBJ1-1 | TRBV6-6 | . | TGTGCCAGCAGTTACGACAGAAGTAGCACTGAAGCTTTCTTT | CASSYDRSSTEAFF
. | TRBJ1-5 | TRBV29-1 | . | TGCAGCGTTGCCGGGGATAGCAATCAGCCCCAGCATTTT | CSVAGDSNQPQHF
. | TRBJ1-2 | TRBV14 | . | TGTGCCAGCAGCCTCAACGGCGGCTACGGGCCGAACTATGGCTACACCTTC | CASSLNGGYGPNYGYTF
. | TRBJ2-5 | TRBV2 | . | TGTGCCAGCAGTAAGACACTACGGTGGTACCAAGAGACCCAGTACTTC | CASSKTLRWYQETQYF